The clone carrying this T cell receptor beta chain was counted only a few times. Its antigen is as yet unknown. The germline V gene encodes CDR1 LGHDT and CDR2 YNNKEL (reference sequence). The length of the CDR3 is 17 residues. V shed 8 bases, J shed 7 bases, and the junction held 16 bases outside the gene matches. These data originate in a study of CD8 T cells in ankylosing spondylitis. Study results and limitations: The clones that were linked to disease were reported to be significantly enriched in matched synovial fluid samples from ankylosing spondylitis patients.

TCRdb reprocessed the 5' RACE reads via MiXCR and lists one record per CDR3 protein. The sample records 270,000 or so distinct CDR3 sequences, more than 15% being singletons. This clonotype was obtained from a male donor with ankylosing spondylitis or in good health (not recorded which). Sequencing used blood, either unsorted or a sorted T cell fraction (not recorded which). The rearrangement joins TRBV3-1 to TRBJ2-1; TRBD2 matches at 11 bases. CDR3 coding DNA: TGTGCCAGCTCCCAAGAGTACCGACTAGCGGGACGGAATGAGCAGTTCTTC. Translating it yields CASSQEYRLAGRNEQFF.